This T cell receptor (beta chain) was found in a study of identical twins. Study-wide results and caveats: Twin-shared out-of-frame alpha sequences were enriched for low generation probability.

TCRdb analysed the 5' RACE reads with MiXCR anew, one entry per CDR3 protein. Of nearly 900,000 distinct CDR3 sequences in the sample, 9% to 15% were seen once. V lost 0 bases to trimming and J lost 6 bases; unmatched junction nucleotides: 10. The CDR3 runs to 17 residues. Germline CDR1 reads LNHNV; CDR2 reads YYDKDF (reference sequence). This clonotype was observed many times. Its antigen is unknown. A further study also used this sample, focusing on yellow fever vaccine responses in identical twins. According to that study: Reportedly, the response of twins' T cells to the vaccine seemed partly convergent, partly personalized.

This TCR was sampled from a woman in her late teens or twenties in good health. Specimen: PBMCs. The chain employs TRBV15 and TRBJ2-2, with 7 bases lining up with TRBD2. CDR3 nucleotide sequence: TGTGCCACCAGCAGAGAGGTCCCCAGCGGGATCGCCGGGGAGCTGTTTTTT. Its translation is CATSREVPSGIAGELFF.